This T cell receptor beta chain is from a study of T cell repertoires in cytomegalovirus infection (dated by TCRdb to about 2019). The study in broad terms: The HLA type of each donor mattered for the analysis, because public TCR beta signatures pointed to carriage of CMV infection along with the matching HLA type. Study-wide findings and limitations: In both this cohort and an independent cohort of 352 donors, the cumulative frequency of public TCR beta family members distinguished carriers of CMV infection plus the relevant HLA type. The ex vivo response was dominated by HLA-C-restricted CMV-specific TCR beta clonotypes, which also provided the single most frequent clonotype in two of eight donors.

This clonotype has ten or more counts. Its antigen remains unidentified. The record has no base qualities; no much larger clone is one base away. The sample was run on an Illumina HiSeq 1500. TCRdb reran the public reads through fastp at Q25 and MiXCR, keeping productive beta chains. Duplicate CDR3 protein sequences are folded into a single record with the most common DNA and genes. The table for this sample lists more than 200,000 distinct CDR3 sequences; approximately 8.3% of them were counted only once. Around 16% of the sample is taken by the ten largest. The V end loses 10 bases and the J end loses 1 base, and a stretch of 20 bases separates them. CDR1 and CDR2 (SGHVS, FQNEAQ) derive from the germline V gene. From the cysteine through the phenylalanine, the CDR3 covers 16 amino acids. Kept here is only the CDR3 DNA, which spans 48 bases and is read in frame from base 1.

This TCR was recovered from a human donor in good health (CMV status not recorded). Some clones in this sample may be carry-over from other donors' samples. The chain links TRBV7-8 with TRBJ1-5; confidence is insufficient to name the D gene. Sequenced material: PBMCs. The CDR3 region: CANPTTGKWSNQPQHF. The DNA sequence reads TGTGCCAATCCGACGACGGGGAAGTGGAGCAATCAGCCCCAGCATTTT.